These 11 T cell receptor beta chains share one sample of origin, sequenced in a study of blood T cell repertoires in COVID-19. Profiled with immunoSEQ multiplex PCR; TCRdb holds only in-frame clones, not every one. The sample contains 250,000 or so clones, 60% to 75% of which appear only once. Sequenced: peripheral blood. The receptors shown here come from a woman older than 75 with acute or convalescent COVID-19.

V is TRBV10-1 and J is TRBJ1-6; maybe TRBD1 (6 bases). The CDR3 is 16 amino acids. Germline V gene lookup returns CDR1 WNHNN and CDR2 SYGVQD (reference sequence). The V and J ends lost 2 bases and 7 bases respectively, with 15 bases between them. This CDR3 reads CASSEGDTVGNSPLHF. DNA of the CDR3: TGCGCCAGCAGTGAGGGGGACACGGTGGGGAATTCACCCCTCCACTTT.

The chain joins TRBV6-2 or TRBV6-3 to TRBJ1-1, with a weak D call TRBD1 (6 bases). The CDR3 is made up of 16 amino acids. The germline V gene has CDR1 MNHEY and CDR2 SVGEGT. The ends were cut back, 6 bases at V and 0 bases at J, with 17 bases in the middle. In DNA form, the CDR3 reads TGTGCCAGCAGCGATATGATGACAGGAGTGAACACTGAAGCTTTCTTT. Its translation is CASSDMMTGVNTEAFF.

This chain uses TRBV12-3 or TRBV12-4 with TRBJ2-7, with D maybe TRBD2 (5 bases). Trimming took 5 bases from V and 3 from J, leaving 11 bases between them. This CDR3 contains 13 residues. The CDR3 DNA is TGTGCCAGCAGTATCGGACTCGTCTACGAGCAGTACTTC. Translating it yields CASSIGLVYEQYF.

The J gene is TRBJ2-1, the V gene TRBV6-1; the D gene is possibly TRBD2 (5 bases). The V end was cut by 3 bases, the J end by 8 bases, with 8 bases between. The CDR3 has 12 residues. From germline, CDR1 is MNHNS and CDR2 SASEGT. The CDR3, as DNA: TGTGCCAGCAGTGAGAGGGCCGATGAGCAGTTCTTC. It specifies CASSERADEQFF.

This CDR3 reads CASSVSGVSTDTQYF. Written as DNA, the CDR3 is TGTGCCAGTAGTGTTAGCGGGGTGAGCACAGATACGCAGTATTTT. The chain joins TRBV19 to TRBJ2-3, with TRBD2 matching 8 bases. The germline V gene has CDR1 LNHDA and CDR2 SQIVND (reference sequence). V was pared by 5 bases and J by 0 bases, with 4 bases of the junction left unmatched. This CDR3 is built from 15 residues.

J is TRBJ2-3 and V is TRBV6-2 or TRBV6-3, with 10 bases that match TRBD1. This CDR3 comprises 16 residues. Trimming at V came to 1 base and at J to 1 base, leaving 2 bases not matched to a gene. The V gene's germline CDR1 is MNHEY and CDR2 SVGEGT. This CDR3 reads CASSYFGTGGTDTQYF. For the CDR3, the DNA is TGTGCCAGCAGTTACTTCGGGACAGGGGGCACAGATACGCAGTATTTT.

The CDR3 protein is CASSLGVRGGEQYF. Written as DNA, the CDR3 is TGTGCCAGCAGCTTGGGGGTCCGAGGGGGCGAGCAGTACTTC. The V and J genes are TRBV5-8 and TRBJ2-7, with D possibly TRBD1 on 6 matching bases. V dropped 0 bases and J dropped 6 bases, with 13 bases sitting between them. This CDR3 has 14 amino acids. The germline gives CDR1 SGHTS, CDR2 YDEGEE.

The chain couples TRBV9 to TRBJ1-3; no clear D. CDR3 length: 15 residues. V was pared by 0 bases and J by 4 bases, with 11 bases between. The germline gives CDR1 SGDLS, CDR2 YYNGEE. CDR3: CASSVGAAEGNTIYF. CDR3 bases: TGTGCCAGCAGCGTAGGAGCGGCAGAGGGAAACACCATATATTTT.

J is TRBJ2-7 and V is TRBV6-6, with 10 bases aligning to TRBD2. CDR3 size: 15 residues. Germline V gene sequence: CDR1 MNHNY, CDR2 SVGAGI (reference sequence). The V segment lost 0 bases and the J segment 7 bases; nucleotides outside the gene matches: 6. Here the CDR3 reads CASSYSSSGGGEQYF. For the CDR3, the DNA is TGTGCCAGCAGTTACTCGTCTAGCGGGGGAGGGGAGCAGTACTTC.

On this clone itself: Other DNA sequences in the sample encode the same CDR3. The rearrangement joins TRBV6-5 to TRBJ1-2, with D perhaps TRBD1 (6 bases). The V gene's germline CDR1 is MNHEY and CDR2 SVGAGI. V dropped 0 bases and J dropped 5 bases, with 10 bases sitting between them. This CDR3 comprises 14 residues. The CDR3 sequence: CASSYSRRGYGYTF. DNA of the CDR3: TGTGCCAGCAGTTACTCGAGAAGGGGGTATGGCTACACCTTC.

In its sample, this clone was seen a few times. This chain's CDR3 is CASSSRTSGGVSYNEQFF. Here the CDR3 DNA reads TGTGCCAGTAGTTCACGGACTAGCGGGGGAGTCTCCTACAATGAGCAGTTCTTC. The gene calls are TRBV19 and TRBJ2-1; TRBD2 agrees at 13 bases. Losses at the gene ends were 5 bases for V and 0 bases for J; bases not matched to a gene: 7. CDR1 is LNHDA and CDR2 is SQIVND in the germline V gene (reference sequence). This CDR3 has 18 residues.